Each of the 9 T cell receptor beta chains below was sequenced from the same sample in a study of radiotherapy plus CTLA-4 blockade in lung cancer. Data came from immunoSEQ multiplex PCR; TCRdb stores just in-frame clones and leaves some out. The table has around 45,000 clones, around 77% seen once. The material sequenced was peripheral blood, taken from a patient treated with radiotherapy plus ipilimumab. The receptor source for this set is a human donor with non-small cell lung cancer who had stable disease on radiotherapy plus ipilimumab.

The rearrangement joins TRBV7-8 to TRBJ1-1; 10 bases are a match to TRBD1. The trim removed 5 bases at V and 2 bases at J, leaving 8 bases unmatched. CDR1 and CDR2 from the germline V gene are SGHVS and FQNEAQ. This CDR3 comprises 16 residues. The CDR3 here is CASSPRDRGLNTEAFF. The DNA for the CDR3 is TGTGCCAGCAGCCCCCGGGACAGGGGTCTTAACACTGAAGCTTTCTTT.

The chain is built from TRBV7-2 and TRBJ1-5, with 7 nucleotides matching TRBD1. V lost 1 base to trimming and J lost 4 bases; unmatched junction nucleotides: 4. Per germline, CDR1 SGHTA and CDR2 FQGNSA. This CDR3 region has 15 residues. CDR3 in amino acids: CASSLGGQLNQPQHF. CDR3 sequence (DNA): TGTGCCAGCAGCTTAGGGGGACAGCTGAATCAGCCCCAGCATTTT.

V usage is TRBV6-5 and J usage is TRBJ1-1; D call uncertain. The germline CDR1 and CDR2 sequences are MNHEY and SVGAGI. Trimming left V 2 bases short and J 1 base short, with 5 bases between. The CDR3 has 13 residues. The DNA for the CDR3 is TGTGCCAGCAGTTACAACAGGAACACTGAAGCTTTCTTT. Its translation is CASSYNRNTEAFF.

The chain combines TRBV11-3 with TRBJ2-5, with 9 bases lining up with TRBD1. The CDR3 is made up of 15 amino acids. The V gene's germline CDR1 is SGHNT and CDR2 YENEEA. The J segment lost 4 bases and the V segment lost 5 bases, leaving 8 bases of the junction unmatched. The CDR3 region has the DNA TGTGCCAGCAGCCTGCCGGGACAGGGCTCAGAGACCCAGTACTTC. This codes for CASSLPGQGSETQYF.

The J gene is TRBJ1-6, the V gene TRBV5-8; possibly TRBD1 for D (5 bases). Trimming left V 3 bases short and J 12 bases short, with 10 bases between. This CDR3 has 12 amino acids. Germline lookup yields CDR1 SGHTS and CDR2 YDEGEE. CDR3 nucleotides: TGTGCCAGCAGCTCCAGGGAATTACCCCTCCACTTT. It encodes CASSSRELPLHF.

This clone has only a few counts. J is TRBJ1-5 and V is TRBV6-5; possible D gene TRBD1, 6 bases. The V end was cut by 0 bases, the J end by 2 bases, with 11 bases between. Germline V gene data show CDR1 as MNHEY and CDR2 as SVGAGI. The CDR3 contains 16 residues. The DNA for the CDR3 is TGTGCCAGCAGTTACTCAGGGTCAGGGGGCAATCAGCCCCAGCATTTT. Its translation is CASSYSGSGGNQPQHF.

V gene TRBV6-5 combines with J gene TRBJ2-4; 10 bases agree with TRBD1. Germline loops: CDR1 MNHEY, CDR2 SVGAGI. This CDR3 spans 15 amino acids. The J segment lost 9 bases and the V segment lost 0 bases, leaving 5 bases of the junction unmatched. The CDR3 protein is CASSYSGQGTSIQYF. CDR3 DNA sequence: TGTGCCAGCAGTTACTCGGGACAGGGGACGTCCATTCAGTACTTC.

This clone was detected only a few times. The rearrangement links TRBV7-2 to TRBJ2-7, with D perhaps matching TRBD1 (5 bases). V was pared by 1 base and J by 1 base, with 8 bases between. The CDR3 loop spans 14 amino acids. Germline V CDR1 and CDR2: SGHTA, FQGNSA. The CDR3 region is CASSLDYRSYEQYF. The CDR3 nucleotides read TGTGCCAGCAGCTTAGATTACAGGTCCTACGAGCAGTACTTC.

V and J are TRBV21-1 and TRBJ1-1. TRBV21-1 is a pseudogene. The CDR3 length is 17 residues. The CDR3 region is CASSRLGPARMNTEAFF. Here the CDR3 DNA reads TGTGCCAGCAGCAGGTTAGGGCCCGCTAGGATGAACACTGAAGCTTTCTTT.